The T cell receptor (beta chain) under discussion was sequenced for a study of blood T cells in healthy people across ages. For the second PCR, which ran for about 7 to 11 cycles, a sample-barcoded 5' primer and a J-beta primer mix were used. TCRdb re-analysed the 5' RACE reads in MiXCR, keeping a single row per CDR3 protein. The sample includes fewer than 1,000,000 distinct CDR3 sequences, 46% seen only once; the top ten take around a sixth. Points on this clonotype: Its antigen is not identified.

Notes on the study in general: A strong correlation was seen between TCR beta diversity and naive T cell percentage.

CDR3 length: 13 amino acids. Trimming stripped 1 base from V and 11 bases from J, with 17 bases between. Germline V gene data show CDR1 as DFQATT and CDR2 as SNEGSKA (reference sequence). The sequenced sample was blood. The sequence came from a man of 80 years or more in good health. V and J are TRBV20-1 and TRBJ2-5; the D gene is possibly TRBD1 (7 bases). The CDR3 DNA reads TGCAGTGCTAGAGCTTTACAGGGGAGCGGGCAGTACTTC. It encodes CSARALQGSGQYF.